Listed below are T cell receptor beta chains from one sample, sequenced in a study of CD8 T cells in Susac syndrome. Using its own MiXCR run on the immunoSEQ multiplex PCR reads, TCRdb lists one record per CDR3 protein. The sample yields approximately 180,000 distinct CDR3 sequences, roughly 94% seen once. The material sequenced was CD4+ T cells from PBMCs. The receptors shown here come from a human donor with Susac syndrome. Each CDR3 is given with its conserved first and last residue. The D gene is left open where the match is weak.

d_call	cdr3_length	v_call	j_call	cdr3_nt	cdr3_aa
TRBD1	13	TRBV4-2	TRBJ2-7	TGTGCCAGCAGCCGGGACAGAACCTACGAGCAGTACTTC	CASSRDRTYEQYF
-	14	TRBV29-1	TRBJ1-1	TGCAGCGTTGAGTGGGTAGGCGGGAAGGCTGAAGCTTTCTTT	CSVEWVGGKAEAFF
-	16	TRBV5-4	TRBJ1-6	TGTGCCAGCAGCTTGATGGGGGACTCCTATAATTCACCCCTCCACTTT	CASSLMGDSYNSPLHF
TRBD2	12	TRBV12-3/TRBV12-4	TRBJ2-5	TGTGCCAGCAGTTTCGGGAGGGATGACCAGTACTTC	CASSFGRDDQYF
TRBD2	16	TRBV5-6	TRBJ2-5	TGTGCCAGCAGCACCCCCGGGACTAGGGGGAGGGAGACCCAGTACTTC	CASSTPGTRGRETQYF
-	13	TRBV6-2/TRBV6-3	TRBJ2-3	TGTGCCAGCAGTTACCAGCTCGCAGATACGCAGTATTTT	CASSYQLADTQYF
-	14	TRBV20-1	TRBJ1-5	TGCAGTGCTGGCATAGGAGGGGTCAATCAGCCCCAGCATTTT	CSAGIGGVNQPQHF
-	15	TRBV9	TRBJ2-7	TGTGCCAGCAGCAAGGGGACGACCAGCTCCTACGAGCAGTACTTC	CASSKGTTSSYEQYF
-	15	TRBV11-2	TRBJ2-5	TGTGCCAGCAGCTACGGACCGGGTTCCAGGGAGACCCAGTACTTC	CASSYGPGSRETQYF
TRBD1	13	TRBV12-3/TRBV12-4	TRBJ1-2	TGTGCCAGCAATAAGACAGGGGAAGATGGCTACACCTTC	CASNKTGEDGYTF
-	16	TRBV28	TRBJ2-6	TGTGCCAGCAGTAGGGCAGGGGCCTCTGGGGCCAACGTCCTGACTTTC	CASSRAGASGANVLTF
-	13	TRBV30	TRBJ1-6	TGTGCCTGGAGCTGGCGGTCGGATTCACCCCTCCACTTT	CAWSWRSDSPLHF
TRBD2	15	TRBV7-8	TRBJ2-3	TGTGCCAGCAGCTTAGAGGGAGGGACTTCAGATACGCAGTATTTT	CASSLEGGTSDTQYF
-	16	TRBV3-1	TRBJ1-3	TGTGCCAGCAGCCAAAGACAACAGAGCTCTGGAAACACCATATATTTT	CASSQRQQSSGNTIYF
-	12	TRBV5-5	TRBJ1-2	TGTGCCAGCAGCCCGGACACTTATGGCTACACCTTC	CASSPDTYGYTF
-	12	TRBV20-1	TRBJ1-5	TGCAGTGCCAGCAGGGTTGGACAGCCCCAGCATTTT	CSASRVGQPQHF
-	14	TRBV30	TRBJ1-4	TGTGCCTGGAGTGACGGACCCTGGAGTGAAAAACTGTTTTTT	CAWSDGPWSEKLFF
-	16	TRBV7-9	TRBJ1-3	TGTGCCAGCCTCGACGGGTTCAGGGGCCGGAGAAACACCATATATTTT	CASLDGFRGRRNTIYF
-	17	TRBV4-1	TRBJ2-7	TGCGCCAGCAGCCAAAAGCCCCTCCATCTTCCAGGGACCGAGCAGTACTTC	CASSQKPLHLPGTEQYF
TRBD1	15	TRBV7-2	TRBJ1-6	TGTGCCAGCATCTTAGCAGGGGGGCATAATTCACCCCTCCACTTT	CASILAGGHNSPLHF
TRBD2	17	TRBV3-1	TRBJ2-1	TGTGCCAGCAGCCAAAGGACTAGCGGTAGCTCCTACAATGAGCAGTTCTTC	CASSQRTSGSSYNEQFF
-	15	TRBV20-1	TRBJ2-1	TGCAGTGCTAGAGCGCCGCCGAGCTCCTACAATGAGCAGTTCTTC	CSARAPPSSYNEQFF
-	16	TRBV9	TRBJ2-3	TGTGCCAGCAGCTCCTTTGGCGGCGGCGCCACAGATACGCAGTATTTT	CASSSFGGGATDTQYF
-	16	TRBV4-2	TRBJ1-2	TGTGCCAGCAGCCAAGACATGTCGAACCCCTTGCGTGGCTACACCTTC	CASSQDMSNPLRGYTF
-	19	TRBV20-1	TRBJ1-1	TGCAGTGCTAGAAAAGCTTCGGGACGGGGCCGGGGAGGGAACACTGAAGCTTTCTTT	CSARKASGRGRGGNTEAFF